The 28 T cell receptor beta chains presented below share a single source sample, sequenced in a study of regulatory T cells in long-lasting Graves disease. Documented time point: newly diagnosed GD, antithyroid drugs for less than 3 months. RNA extracted from PBMCs served as the sequencing template. Construction of the TCR beta libraries employed iRepertoire HTBI primers in conjunction with Arm-PCR of CDR3 regions. TCRdb used MiXCR to reprocess the multiplex PCR reads, holding one entry per CDR3 protein. The repertoire has roughly 520,000 distinct CDR3 sequences, approximately 12% of them found once; the top ten carry over 7%. The same data also went into a second study, on T cells in Graves' hyperthyroidism and ophthalmopathy.

This specimen was peripheral blood mononuclear cells (PBMCs), taken at new diagnosis, from a patient treated with antithyroid drugs. The origin of the receptors is a woman aged 25 to 39 with Graves disease.

This clonotype showed up just a few times. One end of the junction varies from germline; a read error may be responsible. The V and J genes are TRBV18 and TRBJ2-4, with D perhaps given as TRBD1 or TRBD2 (5 bases each). Germline values: CDR1 KGHSH, CDR2 LQKENI. This CDR3 is built from 15 residues. The chain's CDR3 is CASSSRWTPGNIQHF. As DNA, the CDR3 is TGTGCCAGCTCCTCCCGGTGGACACCGGGAAACATTCAGCACTTC.

This clonotype was counted at least ten times. The V call is TRBV30, the J call TRBJ2-1, with D possibly matching TRBD2 (5 bases). The ends were cut back, 4 bases at V and 11 bases at J, with 12 bases in the middle. CDR3 length equals 11 residues. Germline V lookup: CDR1 GTSNPN, CDR2 SVGIG (reference sequence). The CDR3 loop reads CAWMRAQKQFF. Written as DNA, the CDR3 is TGTGCCTGGATGAGGGCCCAGAAGCAGTTCTTC.

This clonotype was seen a handful of times. This sequence joins TRBV4-3 and TRBJ2-7; 9 bases are shared with TRBD1. J lost 3 bases, V lost 3 bases, and 3 bases had no gene match. Germline V CDR1 and CDR2: LGHNA, YSLEER. This CDR3 spans 14 amino acids. The CDR3 nucleotides read TGCGCCAGCAGCCATGGACAGGGGAGCTACGAGCAGTACTTC. The encoded protein is CASSHGQGSYEQYF.

This clonotype was seen more than once but under ten times. This sequence joins TRBV5-6 and TRBJ2-5; 12 bases are shared with TRBD2. Germline V gene data show CDR1 as SGHDT and CDR2 as YYEEEE. Unmatched junction bases numbered 18, after V lost 3 bases and J lost 0 bases. CDR3 length: 21 amino acids. CDR3 loop: CASSSVLVWTSGVRYQETQYF. In DNA, the CDR3 is TGTGCCAGCAGCTCCGTCTTGGTGTGGACTAGCGGGGTTCGGTACCAAGAGACCCAGTACTTC.

This clonotype has only a few counts. V and J are TRBV24-1 and TRBJ2-7; tentative D call: TRBD2 (5 bases). The V end was cut by 2 bases, the J end by 6 bases, with 13 bases between. CDR3 length equals 14 residues. Germline CDR1 is KGHDR and CDR2 is SFDVKD. The CDR3 here is CATSDSLLGPEQYF. The CDR3 DNA sequence: TGTGCCACCAGTGATTCCTTACTAGGCCCCGAGCAGTACTTC.

Regarding this clonotype: A much larger clonotype is one base distant, so this may be a read error. The gene calls are TRBV12-3 or TRBV12-4 and TRBJ2-7, with 12 positions matching TRBD2. The CDR3 consists of 14 residues. V trimming: 6 bases; J trimming: 5 bases; junction bases outside the gene matches: 5. CDR3 sequence: CASRSLAGGHEQYF. The CDR3 DNA reads TGTGCCAGCAGGTCTCTAGCGGGAGGGCACGAGCAGTACTTC.

This clonotype has ten or more counts. The CDR3 protein is CSARHTRSLNEQFF. The CDR3, as DNA: TGCAGTGCTAGACATACTAGGAGCCTCAATGAGCAGTTCTTC. The chain carries TRBV20-1 and TRBJ2-1, with a weak D call TRBD2 (5 bases). In germline, CDR1 is DFQATT, CDR2 SNEGSKA (reference sequence). The CDR3 is made up of 14 amino acids. The ends were cut back, 2 bases at V and 6 bases at J, with 14 bases in the middle.

The chain combines TRBV13 with TRBJ2-3; the D gene is possibly TRBD2 (5 bases). CDR3 length: 17 residues. V lost 5 bases and J 0 bases, leaving 18 bases between the germline ends. Germline CDR1 reads PRHDT; CDR2 reads FYEKMQ (reference sequence). Here the CDR3 reads CASSGRGLSTSTDTQYF. DNA for the CDR3: TGTGCCAGCAGCGGCCGAGGACTCTCGACGAGCACAGATACGCAGTATTTT. The complete variable domain, with remaining parts taken from reference TRBV13 and TRBJ2-3, reads AAGVIQSPRHLIKEKRETATLKCYPIPRHDTVYWYQQGPGQDPQFLISFYEKMQSDKGSIPDRFSAQQFSDYHSELNMSSLELGDSALYFCASSGRGLSTSTDTQYFGPGTRLTVL.

The sample holds many counts of this clonotype. The chain is built from TRBV7-6 and TRBJ2-7; 11 nucleotides line up with TRBD2. The CDR3 spans 16 residues. Looked up from germline, CDR1 is SGHVS and CDR2 is FNYEAQ. The J segment lost 4 bases and the V segment lost 3 bases, leaving 8 bases of the junction unmatched. In DNA form, the CDR3 reads TGTGCCAGCAGCTTGCGACTAGCGGGATCCACATACGAGCAGTACTTC. Encoded protein: CASSLRLAGSTYEQYF.

There are many counts of this clonotype. The genes are TRBV3-1 and TRBJ2-5; D is unclear. The CDR3 has 14 residues. The germline gives CDR1 LGHDT, CDR2 YNNKEL (reference sequence). V dropped 1 base and J dropped 5 bases, with 11 bases sitting between them. CDR3 protein: CASSQVQWKETQYF. The CDR3 region has the DNA TGTGCCAGCAGCCAAGTACAGTGGAAGGAGACCCAGTACTTC.

This clonotype has a handful of counts. J is TRBJ1-6 and V is TRBV6-5, with 9 bases fitting TRBD1. The V and J ends lost 0 bases and 6 bases, in that order; junction bases with no gene match: 3. Germline CDR1 is MNHEY and CDR2 is SVGAGI. The CDR3 has 16 amino acids. The CDR3 protein is CASSYSRDRVNSPLHF. DNA for the CDR3: TGTGCCAGCAGTTACTCCCGGGACAGGGTTAATTCACCCCTCCACTTT.

The CDR3 reads CASMLASGSSDTQYF. The CDR3 DNA reads as TGTGCCAGCATGCTCGCTAGCGGGAGCTCAGATACGCAGTATTTT. The chain employs TRBV2 and TRBJ2-3; 10 positions match TRBD2. This CDR3 contains 15 residues. V gave up 7 bases and J gave up 4 bases; unmatched junction bases: 8. Germline loops: CDR1 SNHLY, CDR2 FYNNEI.

The chain joins TRBV7-9 to TRBJ1-4, with TRBD1 matching 7 bases. Germline CDR1 SEHNR, CDR2 FQNEAQ (reference sequence). Trimming took 6 bases from V and 7 from J; bases not matched to a gene: 8. The CDR3 runs 14 residues. CDR3 in amino acids: CASRPTGRGEKLFF. CDR3 coding DNA: TGTGCCAGCAGACCGACAGGGCGGGGTGAAAAACTGTTTTTT.

This clonotype occurred a few times. The chain carries TRBV6-1 and TRBJ1-5; D is uncertain. CDR3 length: 12 residues. Germline V gene lookup returns CDR1 MNHNS and CDR2 SASEGT. The germline V and J ends were trimmed by 8 bases and 7 bases, with 12 bases remaining between them. Written as DNA, the CDR3 is TGTGCCAGCTCCCACCCCTGGCAGCCCCAGCATTTT. Translation gives CASSHPWQPQHF.

This clonotype came up once. The chain uses TRBV30 and TRBJ2-7; D may be TRBD2 (5 bases). This CDR3 comprises 12 residues. The V and J ends lost 7 bases and 4 bases respectively, with 14 bases between them. CDR1 and CDR2 (germline): GTSNPN, SVGIG (reference sequence). The DNA of the CDR3 is TGTGCCTTCGGGATTACCTCTTACGAGCAGTACTTC. Encoded protein: CAFGITSYEQYF.

This clonotype occurred many times. The CDR3 DNA reads TGTGCCAGCAGCCATAATGAGAGGGAACGGACCGAAGAGACCCAGTACTTC. This translates into CASSHNERERTEETQYF. The rearrangement joins TRBV7-9 to TRBJ2-5, with a possible D match to TRBD2 (5 bases). The V end lost 5 bases, the J end lost 3 bases, and 22 bases lay between the germline ends. CDR1 is SEHNR, CDR2 FQNEAQ, per germline (reference sequence). The CDR3 spans 17 residues.

This clonotype occurred many times. The chain carries TRBV29-1 and TRBJ2-1; a possible D gene is TRBD2 (6 bases). The CDR3 runs 13 residues. Between the trimmed V and J ends, which lost 8 bases and 8 bases, there was a span of 19 bases. The V gene's germline CDR1 is SQVTM and CDR2 ANQGSEA. Here the CDR3 DNA reads TGCAGCCACGCCGGGCGGGGATTGGATGAGCAGTTCTTC. Its protein product is CSHAGRGLDEQFF.

In its sample, this clonotype was seen many times. The chain employs TRBV2 and TRBJ2-1; D could derive from TRBD1 or TRBD2 (5 bases each). Germline lookup yields CDR1 SNHLY and CDR2 FYNNEI. The CDR3 is made up of 15 amino acids. The ends were cut back, 5 bases at V and 2 bases at J, with 13 bases in the middle. The CDR3 here is CASSFGTATYNEQFF. DNA for the CDR3: TGTGCCAGCAGTTTTGGGACGGCCACCTACAATGAGCAGTTCTTC.

This rearrangement joins TRBV25-1 to TRBJ2-1; TRBD2 matches at 7 bases. Germline CDR1 MGHDK, CDR2 SYGVNS. V was clipped by 1 base and J by 6 bases; unmatched bases: 6. This CDR3 has 15 residues. CDR3 nucleotides: TGTGCCAGCAGTGAATTCGTCTGGGGGGGCAATGAGCAGTTCTTC. This codes for CASSEFVWGGNEQFF. The variable domain in full, completed from reference TRBV25-1 and TRBJ2-1, reads EADIYQTPRYLVIGTGKKITLECSQTMGHDKMYWYQQDPGMELHLIHYSYGVNSTEKGDLSSESTVSRIRTEHFPLTLESARPSHTSQYLCASSEFVWGGNEQFFGPGTRLTVL.

This clonotype was seen ten or more times. This rearrangement joins TRBV3-1 to TRBJ2-1; 14 positions match TRBD2. The CDR3 runs 18 residues. Per the germline V gene, CDR1 is LGHDT and CDR2 is YNNKEL (reference sequence). With 0 bases clipped from V and 3 bases from J, the junction kept 4 bases outside the gene matches. In DNA form, the CDR3 reads TGTGCCAGCAGCCAAGACTGGACTAGCGGGAGGTACTACAATGAGCAGTTCTTC. Amino acid sequence: CASSQDWTSGRYYNEQFF.

This clonotype was seen many times. The chain uses TRBV7-2 and TRBJ1-2; no clear D gene. The CDR3 runs to 13 residues. Germline lookup yields CDR1 SGHTA and CDR2 FQGNSA. The V gene lost 5 bases and the J gene lost 1 base, with 8 bases spanning the gap. The CDR3 DNA reads TGTGCCAGCAGCCCCCAGATTAACTATGGCTACACCTTC. Translating it yields CASSPQINYGYTF. Looking up the rest from reference TRBV7-2 and TRBJ1-2 gives the full variable domain: GAGVSQSPSNKVTEKGKDVELRCDPISGHTALYWYRQSLGQGLEFLIYFQGNSAPDKSGLPSDRFSAERTGGSVSTLTIQRTQQEDSAVYLCASSPQINYGYTFGSGTRLTVV.

This clonotype was seen a handful of times. V and J are TRBV28 and TRBJ2-7; D is possibly TRBD2 (6 bases). Germline V lookup: CDR1 MDHEN, CDR2 SYDVKM. Deletions cut 2 bases from V and 3 bases from J, with 14 bases between. The CDR3 runs 15 residues. CDR3 sequence (DNA): TGTGCCAGCAGTTTACAGCGGGCTGGGGGCTACGAGCAGTACTTC. Its protein product is CASSLQRAGGYEQYF.

This clonotype was found many times. The V and J genes are TRBV20-1 and TRBJ1-5; 8 bases agree with TRBD1. This CDR3 comprises 13 residues. The germline V gene has CDR1 DFQATT and CDR2 SNEGSKA (reference sequence). After removal of 2 bases from V and 9 bases from J, the junction contained 6 bases not matched to a gene. The CDR3 protein is CSARPDRDRPQHF. CDR3 nucleotides: TGCAGTGCTAGACCGGACAGGGATCGGCCCCAGCATTTT.

For this clonotype: A far larger clone is one base from this, pointing to a likely read error. The genes are TRBV28 and TRBJ2-1; D perhaps matches TRBD2 (6 bases). The CDR3 has 14 residues. V was cut by 7 bases and J by 13 bases, with 23 bases left in between. The germline V gene has CDR1 MDHEN and CDR2 SYDVKM. The CDR3, as DNA: TGTGCCAGCAATAGATTCGGAGGGTTGGAGACCCAGTTCTTC. This encodes CASNRFGGLETQFF.

This clonotype was seen at least ten times. This sequence joins TRBV2 and TRBJ2-3; D is unresolved. V lost 5 bases and J lost 4, with 19 bases in between. This CDR3 region has 16 residues. Germline CDR1 SNHLY, CDR2 FYNNEI. CDR3 bases: TGTGCCAGCAGTTCCCCGACTGTCGGGTTCGCAGATACGCAGTATTTT. This gives the protein CASSSPTVGFADTQYF.

This clonotype was observed a few times. The rearrangement links TRBV20-1 to TRBJ2-6; no clear D gene. The V and J ends lost 3 bases and 0 bases respectively, with 15 bases between them. The CDR3 sequence is 17 residues long. Germline CDR1 reads DFQATT; CDR2 reads SNEGSKA (reference sequence). CDR3 DNA sequence: TGCAGTGCTAGTCGGTGGATTTCTAGCTCTGGGGCCAACGTCCTGACTTTC. Its translation: CSASRWISSSGANVLTF.

This clonotype occurred many times. The rearrangement links TRBV27 to TRBJ1-2; 9 bases are a match to TRBD1. Trimming took 5 bases from V and 0 from J; bases not matched to a gene: 4. In germline, CDR1 is MNHEY, CDR2 SMNVEV (reference sequence). CDR3 length equals 15 residues. The CDR3 nucleotides read TGTGCCAGCAGTCGACGACAGGGGGCTAACTATGGCTACACCTTC. Protein sequence: CASSRRQGANYGYTF.

This clonotype was observed at least ten times. The chain uses TRBV7-9 and TRBJ2-3, with TRBD2 identical over 11 bases. The CDR3 length is 15 residues. V was clipped by 1 base and J by 8 bases; unmatched bases: 5. The germline V gene has CDR1 SEHNR and CDR2 FQNEAQ (reference sequence). CDR3: CASSLVTSGTGTQYF. The DNA for the CDR3 is TGTGCCAGCAGCTTAGTGACTAGCGGGACTGGTACGCAGTATTTT.